Following are 20 T cell receptor beta chains from one sample sequenced in a study of identical twins. MiXCR, applied by TCRdb to the 5' RACE reads, yields one record per CDR3 protein. The sample has approximately 530,000 distinct CDR3 sequences, about 22% seen once. The same data also contributed to another study, on yellow fever vaccine responses in identical twins.

The sequenced material came from CD4+ T cells sorted from blood. The source of these receptors is a woman between 18 and 29 years old in good health.

V and J are TRBV5-1 and TRBJ2-1; 10 nucleotides match TRBD2. The CDR3 loop spans 15 amino acids. V lost 1 base, J lost 7 bases, and 5 bases stayed unmatched. Germline-derived CDR1 and CDR2 are SGHRS and YFSETQ. For the CDR3, the DNA is TGCGCCAGCAGCTTGTTGTCTAGCGGGAGTAATGAGCAGTTCTTC. It yields the protein CASSLLSSGSNEQFF.

This sequence joins TRBV27 and TRBJ2-7; a weak D match, TRBD1 (5 bases). This CDR3 is 13 amino acids long. With 2 bases removed from V and 3 bases from J, the gap between germline ends came to 8 bases. Per the germline V gene, CDR1 is MNHEY and CDR2 is SMNVEV (reference sequence). CDR3 sequence: CASSLVQGYEQYV. The DNA for the CDR3 is TGTGCCAGCAGTTTAGTTCAGGGCTACGAGCAGTACGTC.

V is TRBV28 and J is TRBJ2-3; 11 nucleotides match TRBD2. The CDR3 has 17 amino acids. The germline CDR1 and CDR2 sequences are MDHEN and SYDVKM. V was clipped by 5 bases and J by 7 bases; unmatched bases: 14. The CDR3 nucleotides read TGTGCCAGCAGTGAGCAGACTAGCGGGAAGGGGGCGTATACGCAGTATTTT. Translating gives CASSEQTSGKGAYTQYF.

The chain employs TRBV9 and TRBJ2-3; 9 bases fit TRBD2. In germline, CDR1 is SGDLS, CDR2 YYNGEE. V shed 5 bases, J shed 2 bases, and the junction held 6 bases outside the gene matches. This CDR3 is built from 15 residues. CDR3 loop: CASSSSGIPTDTQYF. CDR3 DNA: TGTGCCAGCAGTTCTAGCGGGATCCCCACAGATACGCAGTATTTT.

In DNA form, the CDR3 reads TGTGCCAGCTCGATGGACTCCTACGAGCAGTACGTC. The encoded protein is CASSMDSYEQYV. The V gene is TRBV18, the J gene TRBJ2-7; D is uncertain. Germline V gene data show CDR1 as KGHSH and CDR2 as LQKENI. V lost 6 bases and J lost 0, with 6 bases in between. The CDR3 runs to 12 residues.

The chain couples TRBV20-1 to TRBJ2-5, with no clear D. Between the trimmed V and J ends, which lost 2 bases and 3 bases, there was a span of 7 bases. CDR3 length equals 12 residues. Germline lookup yields CDR1 DFQATT and CDR2 SNEGSKA (reference sequence). The CDR3 DNA sequence: TGCAGTGCTAGATCTAGAAAAGAGACCCAGTACTTC. It yields the protein CSARSRKETQYF.

The V gene is TRBV7-6, the J gene TRBJ2-1, with D possibly being TRBD2 (5 bases). Germline CDR1 SGHVS, CDR2 FNYEAQ. This CDR3 has 15 residues. V was trimmed by 3 bases and J by 10 bases, leaving 19 bases between them. The CDR3 protein is CASSFFSSNLGEQFF. The CDR3 nucleotides are TGTGCCAGCAGCTTCTTTTCTAGCAATTTAGGGGAGCAGTTCTTC.

This clonotype was detected a few times. The chain combines TRBV5-1 with TRBJ2-7, with D possibly matching TRBD1 (6 bases). The V gene's germline CDR1 is SGHRS and CDR2 YFSETQ. CDR3 length: 16 amino acids. Trimming cost V 0 bases and J 4 bases, with 17 bases left between them. The CDR3 bases are TGCGCCAGCAGCTTGGTCGGGCAGGGGATTGGTTACGAGCAGTACGTC. This codes for CASSLVGQGIGYEQYV.

This clonotype was picked up a small number of times. This chain connects TRBV7-7 to TRBJ1-1; a possible D gene is TRBD1 (5 bases). V gave up 5 bases and J gave up 2 bases, with 18 bases separating them. From germline, CDR1 is SSHAT and CDR2 FNYEAQ (reference sequence). This CDR3 region has 16 residues. As DNA, the CDR3 is TGTGCCAGCAGCCCGGCGGAGGGGACCCTAAACACTGAAGCTTTCTTT. It is translated as CASSPAEGTLNTEAFF.

This clonotype came up a few times. The chain combines TRBV5-1 with TRBJ2-7, with D uncertain. Germline assignment: CDR1 SGHRS and CDR2 YFSETQ. The CDR3 covers 13 residues. Trimming removed 0 bases at V and 3 bases at J, with 7 bases between. The DNA for the CDR3 is TGCGCCAGCAGCTTGGCCTACAGCTACGAGCAGTACTTC. Translation: CASSLAYSYEQYF.

Ten or more counts support this clonotype. CDR3: CASSLDWGPGTGELFF. CDR3 nucleotides: TGCGCCAGCAGCTTGGACTGGGGGCCGGGCACCGGGGAGCTGTTTTTT. The rearrangement joins TRBV5-1 to TRBJ2-2, with a possible D match to TRBD1 (6 bases). Trimming pared 0 bases from V and 4 bases from J, leaving 13 bases between. This CDR3 comprises 16 residues. Per the germline V gene, CDR1 is SGHRS and CDR2 is YFSETQ. The full variable domain, in which reference TRBV5-1 and TRBJ2-2 provide the parts outside the CDR3, is KAGVTQTPRYLIKTRGQQVTLSCSPISGHRSVSWYQQTPGQGLQFLFEYFSETQRNKGNFPGRFSGRQFSNSRSEMNVSTLELGDSALYLCASSLDWGPGTGELFFGEGSRLTVL.

This sequence joins TRBV5-1 and TRBJ2-2; 11 nucleotides match TRBD2. V lost 4 bases and J lost 4; bases outside the gene matches: 6. Germline assignment: CDR1 SGHRS and CDR2 YFSETQ. The CDR3 extends over 16 amino acids. In DNA, the CDR3 is TGCGCCAGCAGCCGCATCCTAGCGGGAGGCACCGGGGAGCTGTTTTTT. It translates to CASSRILAGGTGELFF.

This clonotype was found a few times. The genes are TRBV5-1 and TRBJ1-1; D remains unclear. From germline, CDR1 is SGHRS and CDR2 YFSETQ. V lost 1 base and J 1 base, leaving 5 bases between the germline ends. The CDR3 contains 13 residues. The CDR3 loop reads CASSLPENTEAFF. For the CDR3, the DNA is TGCGCCAGCAGCTTGCCAGAGAACACTGAAGCTTTCTTT.

This clonotype occurred many times. The chain recombines TRBV19 with TRBJ2-1; TRBD2 matches 14 bases. Germline CDR1 reads LNHDA; CDR2 reads SQIVND (reference sequence). V trimming: 5 bases; J trimming: 8 bases; junction bases outside the gene matches: 5. The CDR3 loop spans 15 amino acids. CDR3 sequence (DNA): TGTGCCAGTAGTTCCGGGACTAGCGGGAGTGATGAGCAGTTCTTC. Translating it yields CASSSGTSGSDEQFF.

This clonotype was recorded a few times. The V gene is TRBV27, the J gene TRBJ1-1; D perhaps matches TRBD1 (6 bases). Trimming pared 2 bases from V and 5 bases from J, leaving 15 bases between. From germline, CDR1 is MNHEY and CDR2 SMNVEV (reference sequence). This CDR3 region has 15 residues. CDR3 sequence (DNA): TGTGCCAGCAGTTTAGGAGCTGACAGGCTGACTGAAGCTTTCTTT. It is translated as CASSLGADRLTEAFF.

This rearrangement joins TRBV25-1 to TRBJ1-1; TRBD1 might be the D (5 bases). The CDR3 length is 14 residues. Germline loops: CDR1 MGHDK, CDR2 SYGVNS. Trimming removed 5 bases from V and 0 bases from J, with 10 bases in between. For the CDR3, the DNA is TGTGCCAGCAGTAAGGGGTACATGAACACTGAAGCTTTCTTT. It is translated as CASSKGYMNTEAFF.

The chain joins TRBV12-3 or TRBV12-4 to TRBJ2-1; the match to TRBD2 covers 10 bases. Trimming at V came to 0 bases and at J to 0 bases, leaving 8 bases not matched to a gene. The CDR3 length is 19 residues. In DNA form, the CDR3 reads TGTGCCAGCAGTTTAGCCAGACTAGCGGGCTACGCCTCCTACAATGAGCAGTTCTTC. It translates to CASSLARLAGYASYNEQFF.

The chain couples TRBV19 to TRBJ2-1, with 8 bases fitting TRBD1. The V gene end was trimmed by 5 bases and the J gene end by 12 bases; junction bases not matched to a gene: 9. Looked up from germline, CDR1 is LNHDA and CDR2 is SQIVND (reference sequence). CDR3 length: 13 amino acids. The CDR3 sequence is CASSPGQGISQFF. The CDR3 bases are TGTGCCAGTAGTCCCGGACAGGGAATATCGCAGTTCTTC.

The rearrangement links TRBV11-2 to TRBJ2-7, with D possibly TRBD1 on 5 matching bases. V shed 5 bases and J shed 1 base, with 12 bases lying between them. Germline values: CDR1 SGHAT, CDR2 FQNNGV. CDR3 length equals 14 residues. This CDR3 reads CASSQGPGSYEQYV. The CDR3 DNA sequence: TGTGCCAGCAGCCAGGGCCCAGGGTCCTACGAGCAGTACGTC.

Only a few counts were recorded for this clonotype. V and J are TRBV19 and TRBJ2-2; D gene uncertain. The CDR3 loop spans 16 amino acids. Germline CDR1 LNHDA, CDR2 SQIVND (reference sequence). The V gene lost 3 bases and the J gene lost 0 bases, with 11 bases spanning the gap. The CDR3 coding sequence is TGTGCCAGTAGTATTTTGGCACACTCGAACACCGGGGAGCTGTTTTTT. This encodes CASSILAHSNTGELFF.